A single sample gave rise to the 12 T cell receptor beta chains below, sequenced in a study of blood T cells in healthy people across ages. A second PCR, run for about 6 to 12 cycles, used a sample-barcoded 5' primer plus a J-beta primer mix. MiXCR, run by TCRdb on the 5' RACE reads, gives a single entry per CDR3 protein. The sample consists of 1.5 million to 2 million distinct CDR3 sequences, 49% of them appearing once. The sequenced sample consisted of blood. The source of these receptors is a woman between 40 and 55 years old in good health.

As concerns this clonotype: A read error may explain this, as a much larger clone is one base away. This sequence joins TRBV13 and TRBJ2-5, with 11 bases fitting TRBD2. The V gene's germline CDR1 is PRHDT and CDR2 FYEKMQ (reference sequence). J lost 1 base, V lost 4 bases, and 2 bases had no gene match. This CDR3 region has 15 residues. CDR3 sequence reads: CASSSTSGVQETQYF. CDR3 nucleotides: TGTGCCAGCAGCTCGACTAGCGGGGTCCAAGAGACCCAGTACTTC.

This clonotype was seen only a few times. V gene TRBV5-6 combines with J gene TRBJ2-5; perhaps TRBD1 as D (6 bases). The CDR3 sequence is 15 residues long. The V end was cut by 2 bases, the J end by 5 bases, with 16 bases between. Germline values: CDR1 SGHDT, CDR2 YYEEEE. For the CDR3, the DNA is TGTGCCAGCAGCTTAAACAGGGTTCTGGGGGAGACCCAGTACTTC. It yields the protein CASSLNRVLGETQYF. The variable domain in full, completed from reference TRBV5-6 and TRBJ2-5, reads DAGVTQSPTHLIKTRGQQVTLRCSPKSGHDTVSWYQQALGQGPQFIFQYYEEEERQRGNFPDRFSGHQFPNYSSELNVNALLLGDSALYLCASSLNRVLGETQYFGPGTRLLVL.

This clonotype appeared many times. The CDR3 loop is CASSMTVAKNIQYF. The DNA for the CDR3 is TGTGCCAGCAGCATGACGGTAGCCAAAAACATTCAGTACTTC. The J gene is TRBJ2-4, the V gene TRBV7-2; D not certain. Trimming shortened V by 5 bases and J by 0 bases, and 8 bases separated the two germline ends. Germline CDR1 reads SGHTA; CDR2 reads FQGNSA. This CDR3 has 14 residues.

This clonotype was recorded a few times. V usage is TRBV6-2 or TRBV6-3 and J usage is TRBJ2-7; 8 bases are a match to TRBD1. The CDR3 length is 14 residues. Germline V gives CDR1 MNHEY, CDR2 SVGEGT. Germline trimming cut 7 bases from V and 2 bases from J; bases unmatched to any gene: 7. The CDR3 loop reads CASKMDRETYEQYF. CDR3 nucleotides: TGTGCCAGCAAAATGGACAGGGAGACCTACGAGCAGTACTTC.

The chain links TRBV7-2 to TRBJ2-3; tentative D call: TRBD2 (6 bases). V dropped 5 bases and J dropped 2 bases, with 17 bases sitting between them. Germline V gives CDR1 SGHTA, CDR2 FQGNSA. The CDR3 contains 16 residues. The CDR3 DNA reads as TGTGCCAGCAGCATCGCTTTTCGGGGGACCACAGATACGCAGTATTTT. This gives the protein CASSIAFRGTTDTQYF.

This clonotype has a handful of counts. The chain recombines TRBV28 with TRBJ2-3, with a weak D call TRBD1 (5 bases). V was clipped by 5 bases and J by 2 bases, with 14 bases between them. The CDR3 contains 15 residues. The germline V gene has CDR1 MDHEN and CDR2 SYDVKM. CDR3 region: CASSPPRVITDTQYF. The CDR3 bases are TGTGCCAGCAGTCCCCCCAGGGTAATCACAGATACGCAGTATTTT.

The genes are TRBV28 and TRBJ2-7; D assignment may be TRBD1 or TRBD2 (5 bases each). The end of the DNA fits TRBJ2-5 better, so the J call may be wrong. Germline V lookup: CDR1 MDHEN, CDR2 SYDVKM. The CDR3 has 15 amino acids. CDR3 DNA: TGTGCCAGCAGTACCGGGACGATAAGGTCGGAGACCCAGTACTTC. Translation: CASSTGTIRSETQYF.

This chain links TRBV4-1 with TRBJ2-3, with D perhaps TRBD2 (5 bases). The CDR3 runs to 14 residues. Trimming took 0 bases from V and 5 from J, leaving 9 bases between them. From germline, CDR1 is MGHRA and CDR2 YSYEKL. This CDR3 is CASSQELRGDTQYF. The CDR3 DNA reads TGCGCCAGCAGCCAAGAGCTTCGGGGAGATACGCAGTATTTT.

This clonotype was observed once. A clone one base away is much larger, so this may be a read error. This rearrangement joins TRBV29-1 to TRBJ2-5; the match to TRBD2 covers 10 bases. CDR3 length: 13 amino acids. The germline CDR1 and CDR2 sequences are SQVTM and ANQGSEA. CDR3 nucleotide sequence: TGCGGCGTTGAGCGGGGGGGCGGGAAGACCCAGTACTTC. Encoded protein: CGVERGGGKTQYF.

The chain uses TRBV6-6 and TRBJ2-7; unclear D gene. The DNA matches TRBJ2-5 better at its end, which makes the J call doubtful. CDR1 and CDR2 from the germline V gene are MNHNY and SVGAGI (reference sequence). The CDR3 has 11 residues. CDR3 in DNA: TGTGCCAGCAATGAGGAGGAGACCCAGTACTTC. It is translated as CASNEEETQYF.

This chain uses TRBV27 with TRBJ2-7, with D perhaps TRBD2 (6 bases). CDR1 MNHEY and CDR2 SMNVEV come from the germline V gene (reference sequence). Trimming stripped 3 bases from V and 0 bases from J, with 15 bases between. CDR3 size: 16 residues. Written as DNA, the CDR3 is TGTGCCAGCAGTTTGGCGGGACCGTTTCCCTCCTACGAGCAGTACTTC. Its protein is CASSLAGPFPSYEQYF.

V gene TRBV7-2 combines with J gene TRBJ2-3; perhaps TRBD2 as D (6 bases). The CDR3 is 15 amino acids. CDR1 SGHTA and CDR2 FQGNSA come from the germline V gene. V was trimmed by 7 bases and J by 1 base, leaving 15 bases between them. CDR3 amino acids: CASTQGAGRTDTQYF. Here the CDR3 DNA reads TGTGCCAGCACACAAGGGGCGGGGCGCACAGATACGCAGTATTTT.